This T cell receptor (beta chain) was obtained from a study of T cells after yellow fever vaccination. Study details: SMART-Seq v4 Ultra Low Input prepared libraries from low-cell fractions. Findings and limits, study-wide: Of the clonotypes, a small share occurred in both CD4 and CD8 compartments. In post-booster samples, most primary-vaccination clones reappeared (about 95% CD4, 70% to 90% CD8).

Of note for this clonotype: Its antigen is undetermined.

By 5'RACE template switching, TCR cDNA was produced, with a universal primer site and UMIs added in the process. TCRdb reprocessed the 5' RACE reads via MiXCR and lists one record per CDR3 protein. This table holds 150,000 to 200,000 distinct CDR3 sequences, approximately 6.2% found once. The sample here was CD4+ T cells sorted from PBMCs, taken on the day of the first yellow fever vaccination. This sequence originates from a young man who received the YFV17D yellow fever vaccine.

The CDR3 bases are TGCGCCAGCAGCCGGAGGACTAGCGGGATTCAGTACTTC. Encoded protein: CASSRRTSGIQYF. V usage is TRBV5-1 and J usage is TRBJ2-4; 11 nucleotides align to TRBD2. The V gene's germline CDR1 is SGHRS and CDR2 YFSETQ. V was pared by 4 bases and J by 10 bases, with 4 bases of the junction left unmatched. The CDR3 contains 13 residues.